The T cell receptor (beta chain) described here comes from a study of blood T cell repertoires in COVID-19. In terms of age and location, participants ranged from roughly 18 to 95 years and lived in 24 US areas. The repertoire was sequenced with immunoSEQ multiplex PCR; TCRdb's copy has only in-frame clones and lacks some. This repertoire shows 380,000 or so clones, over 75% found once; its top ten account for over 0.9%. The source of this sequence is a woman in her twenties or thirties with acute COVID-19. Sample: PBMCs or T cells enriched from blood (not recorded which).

CDR3 protein: CASSLRAGLFSEQFF. The CDR3 coding sequence is TGTGCCAGCAGCTTAAGAGCGGGGTTGTTCAGTGAGCAGTTCTTC. J is TRBJ2-1 and V is TRBV7-3; the match to TRBD2 covers 7 bases. In germline, CDR1 is SGHTA, CDR2 FQGTGA. This CDR3 is 15 amino acids long. Unmatched junction bases numbered 9, after V lost 1 base and J lost 9 bases. The variable domain in full, with the rest retrieved from reference TRBV7-3 and TRBJ2-1, is GAGVSQTPSNKVTEKGKYVELRCDPISGHTALYWYRQSLGQGPEFLIYFQGTGAADDSGLPNDRFFAVRPEGSVSTLKIQRTERGDSAVYLCASSLRAGLFSEQFFGPGTRLTVL.